This T cell receptor beta chain stems from a study of T cells in women clearing cervical HPV infection (dated by TCRdb to the late 2010s). General notes on the study: The cases were over 20 women with histologically confirmed HPV16-related CIN3 or worse, and 2 of these cases were invasive cancers. The 20 to 30 controls were women who cleared a single incident HPV16 infection within 12 months without developing precancer or cancer. Case blood was taken at the visit when the lesion was first identified, whereas control blood was taken when infection was no longer detected. Among cases, blood sampling came a median of roughly 140 days after lesion detection, with an interquartile range of roughly 90 to 230 days. Because only a few women had HLA typing data, the possibility that HLA type acted as a confounder could not be ruled out. The exploratory proof-of-principle case-control study was nested within the Guanacaste HPV Natural History Study in Costa Rica and compared TCR repertoires across cervical HPV16 outcomes. Cases and controls were matched on year of sample collection and on age within five years. A median age of approximately 34 years was observed in cases versus 37 to 45 in controls, and no significant differences in baseline characteristics were found. In the parent cohort, some 10,000 women aged 18 or older were enrolled in Guanacaste, Costa Rica, during about 1993 to 1994 and were followed for six to seven years. Five blinded duplicates per group were added as quality controls, so that roughly 60 samples were obtained: about 50 participants and 10 replicates.

The V end gives up 8 bases and the J end 1 base, leaving 4 bases in the junction not matched to a gene. There are 15 amino acids in the CDR3, from cysteine to phenylalanine inclusive. The DNA has 36 bases, all within the CDR3, and is read from base 1. Via the germline V gene, CDR1 is SNHLY and CDR2 FYNNEI. As to this clone: Its antigen is currently not known. The DNA ends 3 residues before the CDR3 does, and the rest of the CDR3 is filled in from the germline J gene.

Every participant had a single incident cervical HPV16 infection, and prevalent HPV16 infections were excluded. Cervical HPV DNA was detected by MY09/MY11 PCR and genotyped by dot-blot hybridization. About 14 mL of heparinized blood were centrifuged, and the buffy coat was split into aliquots, frozen at -30 degrees C, and then kept at -80 degrees C. Genomic DNA was extracted from buffy coat specimens using QIAGEN kits. TCR beta CDR3 regions were amplified by multiplex PCR using the immunoSEQ assay from an average of 1200 ng genomic DNA per sample. To correct primer bias, the assay used a complete synthetic TCR repertoire to set an amplification baseline. The amplicons were sequenced on the Illumina platform. In the source study's methods: Sequences were error-corrected by clustering with frequency ratios and a modified nearest-neighbor algorithm and were then analyzed in the immunoSEQ Analyzer with IMGT gene definitions. TCR richness and evenness were averaged over 20 rarefaction repeats at each rarefaction depth, excluding samples with fewer sequences than the depth. V, D and J gene relative abundances were compared between groups with Wilcoxon rank sum tests, applying FDR correction. In the blinded duplicates, the intraclass correlation was around 96% for TCR richness and averaged about 80% across approximately 60 gene segments. In its TCRdb copy, this immuneACCESS table keeps in-frame sequences only and misses some clones. Where compared with another copy, unresolved V genes explain less than half of these, and the others have no known cause. V, J and clone size reflect that table, while D and trimming were determined from the DNA. The sample has approximately 31,000 clones on record. The ten top clones hold 4.2% of the sample.

The study at large found these results: Lower TRBV6-7 relative abundance was observed in cases than in controls (approximately 0.1% versus 0.17%; Bonferroni P = 0.0008). Random forest classifiers combining richness and V gene abundances distinguished cases from controls with an estimated AUC of more than 0.75. Because T-cell numbers per sample were unknown, differences in richness could reflect varying T-cell content rather than repertoire biology. The cross-sectional design could not show whether the associations came before the infection or were a result of it, and neither effector/memory subsets nor HPV-specific T cells were isolated. Across sequencing depths, CIN3+ cases showed significantly higher TCR repertoire richness than controls, but evenness did not differ between the groups.

This receptor was obtained from a woman aged 18 to 75 with a cervical HPV16 infection that either progressed to CIN3+ or cleared (not recorded which). The chain employs TRBV2 and TRBJ2-5; 13 nucleotides in the junction match TRBD2. The specimen was blood buffy coat. The CDR3 is CASSGLAGVQETQYF. CDR3 bases read: TGTGCCAGCTCAGGACTAGCGGGGGTCCAAGAGACC.